This T cell receptor beta chain was captured by sequencing in a study of blood T cell repertoires in COVID-19. Some clones are missing from TCRdb's copy, which holds only in-frame ones; the method was immunoSEQ multiplex PCR. This sample carries approximately 150,000 clones, more than 70% of them seen once, and the ten largest clones take roughly 2%. The germline V and J ends were trimmed by 3 bases and 2 bases, with 11 bases remaining between them. Germline V lookup: CDR1 MNHEY, CDR2 SMNVEV (reference sequence). The CDR3 runs to 15 residues. The origin of this receptor is a man aged 50-59 years who had recovered from COVID-19. The genes are TRBV27 and TRBJ1-5; D is possibly TRBD1 (6 bases). Material for sequencing was peripheral blood. CDR3: CASSLGASGNQPQHF. The CDR3 DNA sequence: TGTGCCAGCAGTTTGGGGGCGTCGGGCAATCAGCCCCAGCATTTT.